Following are 13 T cell receptor beta chains from one sample sequenced in a study of blood T cell repertoires in COVID-19. Clones were sequenced by immunoSEQ multiplex PCR, and TCRdb holds only the in-frame ones, with some missing. This table holds about 200,000 clones, almost 85% found once. Sequenced sample: peripheral blood. Receptors originate from a woman aged 65 to 85 with COVID-19, enrolled during active disease.

The chain joins TRBV19 to TRBJ1-6; D is uncertain. The CDR3 covers 16 residues. Deletions cut 5 bases from V and 4 bases from J, with 15 bases between. Germline-derived CDR1 and CDR2 are LNHDA and SQIVND (reference sequence). Here the CDR3 DNA reads TGTGCCAGTAGTCGTGGGCACGACAATTATAATTCACCCCTCCACTTT. Its translation is CASSRGHDNYNSPLHF.

The V gene is TRBV7-2, the J gene TRBJ1-4; D unclear. Trimming shortened V by 1 base and J by 0 bases, and 9 bases separated the two germline ends. The germline CDR1 and CDR2 sequences are SGHTA and FQGNSA. This CDR3 comprises 16 residues. The CDR3 here is CASSLVEGATNEKLFF. The DNA of the CDR3 is TGTGCCAGCAGCTTAGTAGAGGGTGCAACTAATGAAAAACTGTTTTTT.

CDR3 nucleotides: TGTGCCAGCTCGGGGTTAACAGGGAAAGGCTACGAGCAGTACTTC. It encodes CASSGLTGKGYEQYF. J is TRBJ2-7 and V is TRBV7-9; maybe TRBD1 (6 bases). V dropped 8 bases and J dropped 3 bases, with 20 bases sitting between them. The CDR3 covers 15 residues. Germline loops: CDR1 SEHNR, CDR2 FQNEAQ (reference sequence).

The rearrangement joins TRBV6-5 to TRBJ1-6, with D possibly matching TRBD1 (5 bases). Germline V CDR1 and CDR2: MNHEY, SVGAGI. The CDR3 consists of 13 residues. The germline V and J ends were trimmed by 5 bases and 6 bases, with 8 bases remaining between them. CDR3: CASSTTVNSPLHF. The CDR3 nucleotides are TGTGCCAGCAGTACGACAGTTAATTCACCCCTCCACTTT.

J is TRBJ1-4 and V is TRBV11-2; 10 bases are a match to TRBD1. CDR1 and CDR2 from the germline V gene are SGHAT and FQNNGV. This CDR3 comprises 18 residues. V lost 5 bases, J lost 0 bases, and 9 bases stayed unmatched. CDR3 in amino acids: CASSLTGTGDATNEKLFF. The CDR3 coding sequence is TGTGCCAGCAGCCTGACCGGGACAGGGGATGCAACTAATGAAAAACTGTTTTTT.

The chain carries TRBV7-3 and TRBJ2-1, with 9 bases that match TRBD2. Looked up from germline, CDR1 is SGHTA and CDR2 is FQGTGA. There are 14 residues in the CDR3. J gave up 6 bases and V 2 bases, and 2 bases lay outside the gene matches. CDR3 sequence reads: CASSLSSGTNEQFF. The DNA of the CDR3 is TGTGCCAGCAGCTTATCTAGCGGGACCAATGAGCAGTTCTTC.

The chain couples TRBV6-5 to TRBJ2-7; D is perhaps TRBD1 (5 bases). Trimming stripped 7 bases from V and 3 bases from J, with 19 bases between. The CDR3 runs to 15 residues. Germline CDR1 and CDR2: MNHEY and SVGAGI. In DNA, the CDR3 is TGTGCCAGCAATCCAGGGTGGGCTACAGGCTACGAGCAGTACTTC. Its protein product is CASNPGWATGYEQYF.

V is TRBV11-2 and J is TRBJ2-1; 11 bases agree with TRBD2. The CDR3 sequence is 14 residues long. CDR1 is SGHAT and CDR2 is FQNNGV in the germline V gene. Losses at the gene ends were 8 bases for V and 4 bases for J; bases not matched to a gene: 4. CDR3 protein: CASGGLAVYNEQFF. The CDR3 DNA sequence: TGTGCCAGCGGGGGACTAGCGGTTTACAATGAGCAGTTCTTC.

J is TRBJ2-5 and V is TRBV2, with D uncertain. The CDR3 extends over 14 amino acids. Germline CDR1 is SNHLY and CDR2 is FYNNEI. V was cut by 4 bases and J by 1 base, with 10 bases left in between. The CDR3 protein is CASSGFTSQETQYF. The CDR3 bases are TGTGCCAGCAGTGGGTTTACTTCCCAAGAGACCCAGTACTTC.

The rearrangement joins TRBV7-3 to TRBJ2-1, with 8 bases aligning to TRBD2. The CDR3 has 17 residues. Germline assignment: CDR1 SGHTA and CDR2 FQGTGA. Trimming removed 0 bases from V and 8 bases from J; junction bases left unmatched: 12. The CDR3 DNA follows: TGTGCCAGCAGCTTAACCCCCCCAAGCGGGAGCATGGATGAGCAGTTCTTC. Encoded protein: CASSLTPPSGSMDEQFF.

The chain uses TRBV6-2 or TRBV6-3 and TRBJ1-1; possible D gene TRBD1, 6 bases. Germline loops: CDR1 MNHEY, CDR2 SVGEGT. The CDR3 extends over 15 amino acids. V was pared by 1 base and J by 3 bases, with 12 bases between. CDR3 sequence: CASSYWERGYTEAFF. DNA of the CDR3: TGTGCCAGCAGTTACTGGGAAAGGGGGTACACTGAAGCTTTCTTT.

The V call is TRBV27, the J call TRBJ1-2; D is unresolved. The germline V gene encodes CDR1 MNHEY and CDR2 SMNVEV (reference sequence). The CDR3 has 13 amino acids. Trimming cost V 6 bases and J 2 bases, with 10 bases left between them. DNA of the CDR3: TGTGCCAGCAGACCGACGGAGAACTATGGCTACACCTTC. The encoded protein is CASRPTENYGYTF.

The chain couples TRBV25-1 to TRBJ1-5; D uncertain. This CDR3 has 13 residues. CDR1 is MGHDK, CDR2 SYGVNS, per germline. V gave up 2 bases and J gave up 11 bases, with 13 bases separating them. In nucleotides, the CDR3 is TGTGCCAGCAGTGAACCGGGAACCAAGACCCAGCATTTT. It specifies CASSEPGTKTQHF.